The rows below give T cell receptor delta chains drawn from one sample of a study of gamma-delta T cells after stem cell transplantation. TCRdb fed the RT-PCR reads into CATT to redo clone calling. The sample yields about 1,900 delta-chain clones, about 15% seen once. The sequenced sample consisted of gamma-delta T cells. The receptors shown here come from a human donor. It is not recorded whose cells these are; they may come from a transplant donor. The CDR3 runs from the conserved cysteine through the conserved F or W. A D gene is named only where the DNA matches it firmly. The size field is filled for only some rows; it gives once, few, many or a size class.

j_call v_call d_call clone_size cdr3_nt cdr3_aa
TRDJ1 TRDV2 TRDD3 few TGTGCCTGTGACACGCTGGGGGCTTACACCGATAAACTCATCTTT CACDTLGAYTDKLIF
TRDJ1 TRDV2 TRDD3 . TGTGCCTGTGACAATCTGGGGGATACGCATTCCGATAAACTCATCTTT CACDNLGDTHSDKLIF
TRDJ1 TRDV2 TRDD3 . TGTGCCTGTGACACCGTTAGGGGTAGTGACTGGGGGATAGCCACGGACACCGATAAACTCATCTTC CACDTVRGSDWGIATDTDKLIF
TRDJ1 TRDV2 TRDD3 few TGTGCCTGTGACCCCCTCACCTTAAAGGATACGCTGATTCTAGATAAACTCATCTTT CACDPLTLKDTLILDKLIF
TRDJ1 TRDV2 TRDD3 . TGTGCCTGTGACCCAGTACTGGGGGATCCAACGCCCCCGTACACCGATAAACTCATCTTT CACDPVLGDPTPPYTDKLIF
TRDJ1 TRDV2 . few TGTGCCTGTTACACCGTTCAGTCTACTCAGTACACCGATAAACTCATCTTT CACYTVQSTQYTDKLIF
TRDJ2 TRDV2 TRDD3 . TGTGCCTGTGACGTACTGGGGGATAAAGCACAACTCTTCTTT CACDVLGDKAQLFF
TRDJ1 TRDV2 TRDD3 few TGTGCCTGTGACACCGTGGGGGGATACGCGGAGTACACCGATAAACTCATCTTT CACDTVGGYAEYTDKLIF
TRDJ1 TRDV2 . . TGTGCCTGTGACACCATGGGACCCCCTGGCACCGATAAACTCATCTTT CACDTMGPPGTDKLIF
TRDJ1 TRDV2 TRDD3 . TGTGCCTGTAACTCCATACTGGGGTACACCGATAAACTCATCTTT CACNSILGYTDKLIF
TRDJ2 TRDV2 TRDD3 few TGTGCCTGTGACGTACTGGGGGACGCCAATTTGACAGCACAACTCTTCTTT CACDVLGDANLTAQLFF
TRDJ1 TRDV2 TRDD3 few TGTGCCTGTTTACCACTGGGGGAAGGGAAGGATTACACCGATAAACTCATCTTT CACLPLGEGKDYTDKLIF
TRDJ3 TRDV2 TRDD3 few TGTGCCTGTGACACTGGGGGATATTCTTCTTCCTGGGACACCCGACAGATGTTTTTC CACDTGGYSSSWDTRQMFF